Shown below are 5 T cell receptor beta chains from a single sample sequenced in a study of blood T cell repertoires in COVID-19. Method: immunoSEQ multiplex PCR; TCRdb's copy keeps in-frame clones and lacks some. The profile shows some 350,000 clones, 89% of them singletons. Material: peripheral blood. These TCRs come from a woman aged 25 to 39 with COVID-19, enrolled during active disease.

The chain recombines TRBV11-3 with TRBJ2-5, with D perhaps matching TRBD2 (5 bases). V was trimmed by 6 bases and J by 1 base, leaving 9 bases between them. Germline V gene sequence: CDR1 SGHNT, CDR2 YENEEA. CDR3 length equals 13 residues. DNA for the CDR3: TGTGCCAGCAGGAGCGGTATCCAAGAGACCCAGTACTTC. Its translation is CASRSGIQETQYF.

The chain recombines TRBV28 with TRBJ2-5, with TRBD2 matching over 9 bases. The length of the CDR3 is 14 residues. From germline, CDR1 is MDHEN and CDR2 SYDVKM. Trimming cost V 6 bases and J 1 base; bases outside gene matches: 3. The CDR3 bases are TGTGCCAGCAGATCAGCGGGGGGCCAAGAGACCCAGTACTTC. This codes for CASRSAGGQETQYF.

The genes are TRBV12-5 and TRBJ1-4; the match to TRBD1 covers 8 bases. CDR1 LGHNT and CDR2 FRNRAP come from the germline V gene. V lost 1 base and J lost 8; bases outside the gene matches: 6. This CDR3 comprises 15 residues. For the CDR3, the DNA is TGTGCTAGTGGTTTGGGACAGGGGCGGTGGGAAAAACTGTTTTTT. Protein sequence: CASGLGQGRWEKLFF.

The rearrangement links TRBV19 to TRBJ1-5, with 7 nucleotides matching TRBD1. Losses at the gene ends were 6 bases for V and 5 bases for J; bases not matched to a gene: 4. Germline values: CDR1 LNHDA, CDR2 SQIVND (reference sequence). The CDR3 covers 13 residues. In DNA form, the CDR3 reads TGTGCCAGTAGAGGACAGGCGGATCAGCCCCAGCATTTT. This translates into CASRGQADQPQHF.

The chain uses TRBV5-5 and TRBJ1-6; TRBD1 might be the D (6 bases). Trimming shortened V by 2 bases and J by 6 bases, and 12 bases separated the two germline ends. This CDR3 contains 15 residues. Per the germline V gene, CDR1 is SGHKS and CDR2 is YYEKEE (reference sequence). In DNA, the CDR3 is TGTGCCAGCAGCTTTCGGACAGAGTCTAATTCACCCCTCCACTTT. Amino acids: CASSFRTESNSPLHF.